These 21 T cell receptor beta chains originate from one sample sequenced in a study of Graves' ophthalmopathy and Graves' hyperthyroidism (dated by TCRdb to 2017 to 2018). Sequencing was performed on an Illumina HiSeq 2000. TCR beta CDR3 regions were amplified from RNA transcripts for repertoire sequencing. A first-round RT-PCR used HTBI primers with the Qiagen OneStep RT-PCR kit, followed by a second-round multiplex PCR, size selection and purification. Using fastp trimming at Q25 and MiXCR clonotype assembly, TCRdb reanalyzed the public sequencing data and kept in-frame beta chains. Rows are unified per CDR3 protein, each entry keeping the most common DNA and genes. A total of about 740,000 distinct CDR3 sequences appear in this sample, 40% of them only once. 44% of the sample goes to the ten largest clones. Material for sequencing was peripheral blood. All receptors come from an adult man with Graves' ophthalmopathy.

The V call is TRBV20-1, the J call TRBJ1-6; TRBD1 is a possible D gene (5 bases). The CDR3 length is 14 residues. Trimming cost V 3 bases and J 2 bases, with 8 bases left between them. The germline V gene encodes CDR1 DFQATT and CDR2 SNEGSKA (reference sequence). In nucleotides, the CDR3 is TGCAGTGCTAGTCAGGGTACCTATAATTCACCCCTCCACTTT. Protein: CSASQGTYNSPLHF.

The sample holds many counts of this clonotype. This sequence joins TRBV19 and TRBJ2-7; 9 bases agree with TRBD1. The ends lost 10 bases at V and 3 bases at J; junction bases unmatched: 7. The CDR3 consists of 13 residues. Germline CDR1 is LNHDA and CDR2 is SQIVND (reference sequence). The CDR3 here is CATRDRASYEQYF. In DNA form, the CDR3 reads TGTGCCACCAGGGACAGGGCAAGCTACGAGCAGTACTTC. Together with reference TRBV19 and TRBJ2-7, the CDR3 gives the full variable domain: DGGITQSPKYLFRKEGQNVTLSCEQNLNHDAMYWYRQDPGQGLRLIYYSQIVNDFQKGDIAEGYSVSREKKESFPLTVTSAQKNPTAFYLCATRDRASYEQYFGPGTRLTVT.

This clonotype was recorded at least ten times. The chain has TRBV9 and TRBJ1-2; the D gene is possibly TRBD1 (5 bases). Per germline, CDR1 SGDLS and CDR2 YYNGEE. The CDR3 spans 14 residues. V was clipped by 0 bases and J by 7 bases, with 13 bases between them. The CDR3 DNA reads TGTGCCAGCAGCGTAGACGAGGGGAGGCTTGGCTACACCTTC. It translates to CASSVDEGRLGYTF.

In nucleotides, the CDR3 is TGTGCCAGCAGGGGGGTCAGGGCGGTCACCGGGGAGCTGTTTTTT. Residues: CASRGVRAVTGELFF. The chain has TRBV2 and TRBJ2-2; the D gene could be TRBD1 or TRBD2 (5 bases each). Germline-derived CDR1 and CDR2 are SNHLY and FYNNEI. The CDR3 has 15 amino acids. Trimming shortened V by 6 bases and J by 4 bases, and 15 bases separated the two germline ends.

V gene TRBV11-2 combines with J gene TRBJ2-5; D is perhaps TRBD1 (6 bases). CDR3 length: 14 residues. In germline, CDR1 is SGHAT, CDR2 FQNNGV. The germline V and J ends were trimmed by 4 bases and 0 bases, with 9 bases remaining between them. The CDR3 loop is CASSSGHYQETQYF. The CDR3 DNA sequence: TGTGCCAGCAGCTCGGGACACTACCAAGAGACCCAGTACTTC.

This CDR3 reads CSARGDTAYEQYF. The CDR3 DNA reads TGCAGTGCTAGAGGGGACACCGCCTACGAGCAGTACTTC. J is TRBJ2-7 and V is TRBV20-1; TRBD1 is a possible D gene (6 bases). The CDR3 has 13 amino acids. Looked up from germline, CDR1 is DFQATT and CDR2 is SNEGSKA (reference sequence). V was clipped by 1 base and J by 2 bases, with 9 bases between them.

Notes on this clonotype: Germline and junction disagree at one end, which may indicate a read error. The chain links TRBV15 to TRBJ2-6, with 7 nucleotides matching TRBD1. Germline assignment: CDR1 LNHNV and CDR2 YYDKDF (reference sequence). The CDR3 length is 15 residues. CDR3 protein: CATSRNTGAPNTEAF. The CDR3 DNA is TGTGCCACCAGCAGAAATACAGGGGCCCCGAACACTGAAGCTTTC.

This clonotype has ten or more counts. This chain uses TRBV7-8 with TRBJ1-4; 9 bases align to TRBD1. CDR1 is SGHVS, CDR2 FQNEAQ, per germline. The trim removed 5 bases at V and 8 bases at J, leaving 6 bases unmatched. The CDR3 is 14 residues long. The CDR3, as DNA: TGTGCCAGCAGCCCCACAGGGGGCGAAGAAAAACTGTTTTTT. Translating gives CASSPTGGEEKLFF.

This clonotype was counted many times. The chain joins TRBV10-3 to TRBJ1-5, with unresolved D. This CDR3 spans 14 amino acids. Germline values: CDR1 ENHRY, CDR2 SYGVKD. Deletions cut 0 bases from V and 9 bases from J, with 12 bases between. CDR3 loop: CAISESASQRPQHF. The CDR3 DNA sequence: TGTGCCATCAGTGAGTCGGCCAGTCAGCGGCCCCAGCATTTT.

A note on this clonotype: This may be a read error, as it is one base from a much larger clone. J is TRBJ1-2 and V is TRBV10-3, with D possibly being TRBD1 (5 bases). Trimming left V 6 bases short and J 1 base short, with 12 bases between. Germline CDR1 reads ENHRY; CDR2 reads SYGVKD. The CDR3 has 14 residues. This CDR3 reads CAIRVRELNYGYTF. The DNA of the CDR3 is TGTGCCATCAGGGTCAGGGAACTTAACTATGGCTACACCTTC.

The rearrangement links TRBV25-1 to TRBJ2-3; D is unresolved. Trimming took off 6 bases at V and 2 bases at J, with 12 bases between the two ends. CDR3 length equals 14 residues. Germline CDR1 reads MGHDK; CDR2 reads SYGVNS. The chain's CDR3 is CASSSRSPTDTQYF. CDR3 DNA sequence: TGTGCCAGCAGCTCACGTTCCCCCACAGATACGCAGTATTTT.

This clonotype was found a few times. The chain combines TRBV2 with TRBJ2-7, with D hard to call. In germline, CDR1 is SNHLY, CDR2 FYNNEI. Deletions cut 5 bases from V and 9 bases from J, with 14 bases between. CDR3 length: 12 amino acids. CDR3 in DNA: TGTGCCAGCAGTCCTCCTCGCGGCGGGCAGTACTTC. It translates to CASSPPRGGQYF.

This clonotype occurred a few times. V usage is TRBV7-3 and J usage is TRBJ1-2; D not certain. The V end was cut by 2 bases, the J end by 8 bases, with 12 bases between. Germline lookup yields CDR1 SGHTA and CDR2 FQGTGA. This CDR3 is built from 13 residues. CDR3 loop: CASSLGLSEGYTF. In DNA form, the CDR3 reads TGTGCCAGCAGCTTAGGATTGAGTGAAGGCTACACCTTC.

This clonotype was found a few times. CDR3 protein: CASSLGRFPGNTIYF. In DNA form, the CDR3 reads TGTGCCAGCAGTTTAGGTCGCTTCCCTGGAAACACCATATATTTT. The chain uses TRBV12-3 or TRBV12-4 and TRBJ1-3; D gene uncertain. Trimming left V 1 base short and J 2 bases short, with 9 bases between. The CDR3 spans 15 residues.

This clonotype was counted only a few times. The V and J genes are TRBV2 and TRBJ2-2; D may match TRBD1 or TRBD2 (6 bases each). In germline, CDR1 is SNHLY, CDR2 FYNNEI. The CDR3 runs to 16 residues. Trimming removed 6 bases from V and 4 bases from J, with 18 bases in between. The CDR3 nucleotides are TGTGCCAGCAGCGTCGGGGGCAGGGAGATCACCGGGGAGCTGTTTTTT. Translated: CASSVGGREITGELFF.

This chain links TRBV10-3 with TRBJ1-2, with 9 bases aligning to TRBD1. With 10 bases clipped from V and 6 bases from J, the junction kept 9 bases outside the gene matches. CDR1 is ENHRY and CDR2 is SYGVKD in the germline V gene. This CDR3 region has 13 residues. This chain's CDR3 is CASTQQGAHGYTF. DNA for the CDR3: TGTGCCAGCACCCAACAGGGGGCCCATGGCTACACCTTC.

A remark on this clonotype: A read error may be the cause here, since a much bigger clone is one base away. The chain carries TRBV11-3 and TRBJ2-5; D not resolved. The CDR3 consists of 11 residues. Germline V gene sequence: CDR1 SGHNT, CDR2 YENEEA. CDR3 DNA: TGTGCCCGCAGCTTTGGTAGTGGCCAGTACTTC. It is translated as CARSFGSGQYF.

This clonotype was recorded once. This chain's CDR3 is CASSLDPGNYGSHGNQPQHF. CDR3 bases: TGTGCCAGCAGCTTAGATCCGGGAAACTATGGCTCCCATGGCAATCAGCCCCAGCATTTT. The V gene is TRBV7-9, the J gene TRBJ1-5; D is ambiguous. Looked up from germline, CDR1 is SEHNR and CDR2 is FQNEAQ (reference sequence). This CDR3 comprises 20 residues. Trimming left V 1 base short and J 2 bases short, with 24 bases between. The full variable domain, in which reference TRBV7-9 and TRBJ1-5 provide the parts outside the CDR3, is DTGVSQNPRHKITKRGQNVTFRCDPISEHNRLYWYRQTLGQGPEFLTYFQNEAQLEKSRLLSDRFSAERPKGSFSTLEIQRTEQGDSAMYLCASSLDPGNYGSHGNQPQHFGDGTRLSIL.

This clonotype was recorded many times. The chain carries TRBV29-1 and TRBJ2-5; D not resolved. This CDR3 has 12 amino acids. V lost 4 bases and J 1 base, leaving 7 bases between the germline ends. Per germline, CDR1 SQVTM and CDR2 ANQGSEA. CDR3 bases: TGCAGCGTTGCCCAGACCCAAGAGACCCAGTACTTC. Amino acid sequence: CSVAQTQETQYF.

In this sample, this clonotype turned up many times. V is TRBV7-9 and J is TRBJ2-3, with 9 positions matching TRBD2. The germline gives CDR1 SEHNR, CDR2 FQNEAQ (reference sequence). V lost 4 bases, J lost 1 base, and 6 bases stayed unmatched. The CDR3 length is 16 residues. The CDR3 loop is CASSSPSGTGTDTQYF. In DNA, the CDR3 is TGTGCCAGCAGCTCGCCTAGCGGGACTGGCACAGATACGCAGTATTTT.

The chain couples TRBV10-3 to TRBJ1-6; D might be TRBD1 (6 bases). The V and J ends lost 0 bases and 7 bases respectively, with 7 bases between them. Germline CDR1 reads ENHRY; CDR2 reads SYGVKD. The CDR3 covers 14 residues. In DNA form, the CDR3 reads TGTGCCATCAGTGAGTCACAGGGCAATTCACCCCTCCACTTT. Amino acid sequence: CAISESQGNSPLHF.